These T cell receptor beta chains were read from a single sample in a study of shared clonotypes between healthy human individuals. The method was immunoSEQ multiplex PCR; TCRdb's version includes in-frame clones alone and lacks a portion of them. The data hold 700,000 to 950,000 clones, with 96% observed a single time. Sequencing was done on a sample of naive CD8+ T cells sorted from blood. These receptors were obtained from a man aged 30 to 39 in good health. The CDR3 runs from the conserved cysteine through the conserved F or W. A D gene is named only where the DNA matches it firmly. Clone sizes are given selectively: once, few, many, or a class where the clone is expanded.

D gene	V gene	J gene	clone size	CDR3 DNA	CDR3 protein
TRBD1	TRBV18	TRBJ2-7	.	TGTGCCAGCTCACCCCCGACAGGGGATGTGGCCTACGAGCAGTACTTC	CASSPPTGDVAYEQYF
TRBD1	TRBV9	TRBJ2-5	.	TGTGCCAGCAGCGTGGAGACAGGGCAAGAGACCCAGTACTTC	CASSVETGQETQYF
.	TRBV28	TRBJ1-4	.	TGTGCCAGCAGCGGTACGGGGTGGACTGAAAAACTGTTTTTT	CASSGTGWTEKLFF
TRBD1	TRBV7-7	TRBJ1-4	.	TGTGCCAGCAGCCCACTCCTCCCGGGACAGGGGGCGTCCGAGAATGAAAAACTGTTTTTT	CASSPLLPGQGASENEKLFF
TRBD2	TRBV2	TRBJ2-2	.	TGTGCCAGCAAGCGGCGAGGACTAGCGGGAGGAGGGGAGCTGTTTTTT	CASKRRGLAGGGELFF
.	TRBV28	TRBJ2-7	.	TGTGCCAGCAGTGTCTTCGCCACATCCTACGAGCAGTACTTC	CASSVFATSYEQYF
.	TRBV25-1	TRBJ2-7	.	TGTGCCAGCAGTGAATCCAACCTAGTAGCCTACGAGCAGTACTTC	CASSESNLVAYEQYF
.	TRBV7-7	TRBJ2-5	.	TGTGCTAGCAGCTCACCGGACAGCGAGCCCCTAGGGACCCAGTACTTC	CASSSPDSEPLGTQYF
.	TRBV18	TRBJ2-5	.	TGTGCCAGCTCACCCTCCTCGGGACTGGGAGAGACCCAGTACTTC	CASSPSSGLGETQYF
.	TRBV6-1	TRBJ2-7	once	TGTGCCAGCAGTTCCGGTACCTACGAGCAGTACTTC	CASSSGTYEQYF
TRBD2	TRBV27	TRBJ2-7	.	TGTGCCAGCAGTTTACTCGAGACTAGCGGTATTTACGAGCAGTACTTC	CASSLLETSGIYEQYF
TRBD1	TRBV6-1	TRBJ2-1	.	TGTGCCAGCAGTCCGAGACAGGGAACCTACAATGAGCAGTTCTTC	CASSPRQGTYNEQFF
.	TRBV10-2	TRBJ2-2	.	TGCGCCAGCAGTAGGACGAACACCGGGGAGCTGTTTTTT	CASSRTNTGELFF
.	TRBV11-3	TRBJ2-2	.	TGTGCCAGCAGCATACCGAGGGGCGGGGAGCTGTTTTTT	CASSIPRGGELFF
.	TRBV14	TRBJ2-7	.	TGTGCCAGCAGCCAAGGGTTAGGCGGGGCCTACGAGCAGTACTTC	CASSQGLGGAYEQYF
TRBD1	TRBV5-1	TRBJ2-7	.	TGCGCCAGCAGAACCTTGGGGACAGGGGCCTACGAGCAGTACTTC	CASRTLGTGAYEQYF
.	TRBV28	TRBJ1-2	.	TGTGCCAGCAGTCCTCGAGGACAGAAAGGCTACACCTTC	CASSPRGQKGYTF
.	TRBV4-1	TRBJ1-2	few	TGCGCCAGCAGCCAAGAGGGGGGGAACGGCGGCTACACCTTC	CASSQEGGNGGYTF
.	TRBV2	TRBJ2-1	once	TGTGCCAGCAGGAAATACAATGAGCAGTTCTTC	CASRKYNEQFF
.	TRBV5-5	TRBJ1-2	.	TGTGCCAGCTACCACCCTGGGACTCTCACCCAAAAGGACTATGGCTACACCTTC	CASYHPGTLTQKDYGYTF
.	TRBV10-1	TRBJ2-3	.	TGCGCCAGCAGTGAGTGGAGGAAGACAGATACGCAGTATTTT	CASSEWRKTDTQYF
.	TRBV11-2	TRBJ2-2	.	TGTGCCAGCAGCCGGGCCGGAGGGGGCGCGAGGGAGCTGTTTTTT	CASSRAGGGARELFF
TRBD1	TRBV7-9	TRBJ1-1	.	TGTGCCAGCCTAGGACGAAGTCCGACAGGGCCGGGGGAAGCTTTCTTT	CASLGRSPTGPGEAFF
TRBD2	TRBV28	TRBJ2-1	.	TGTGCCACCCAGTTCTGGGGGGATTTGGGGAGGGCCGGGGATGAGCAGTTCTTC	CATQFWGDLGRAGDEQFF
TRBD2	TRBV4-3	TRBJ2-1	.	TGCGCCAGCAGCCGTGGACTAGCGGACAATGAGCAGTTCTTC	CASSRGLADNEQFF
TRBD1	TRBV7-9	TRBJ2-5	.	TGTGCCAGCAGCCCTACAGGGGAAGAGACCCAGTACTTC	CASSPTGEETQYF
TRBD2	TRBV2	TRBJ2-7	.	TGTGCCAGCAGGTGGACTAGATCCTACGAGCAGTACTTC	CASRWTRSYEQYF
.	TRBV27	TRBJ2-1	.	TGTGCCAGCAGTTTATCAGGGTTGGGAGAGCAGTTCTTC	CASSLSGLGEQFF
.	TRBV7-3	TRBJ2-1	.	TGTGCCAGCAGCTTAAAGGCCTATATCCAGTCAAACAATGAGCAGTTCTTC	CASSLKAYIQSNNEQFF
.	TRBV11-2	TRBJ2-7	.	TGTGCCAGCAGCTCCCGTGCGATAGAGCAGTACTTC	CASSSRAIEQYF
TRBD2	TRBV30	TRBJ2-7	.	TGTGCCTGGACTTTCCCCTCGGGAGGCGGATACGAGCAGTACTTC	CAWTFPSGGGYEQYF
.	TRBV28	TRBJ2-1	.	TGTGCCAGCAGTCAGGGAATTGGTGAGCAGTTCTTC	CASSQGIGEQFF
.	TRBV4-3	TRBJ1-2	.	TGCGCCAGCAGCCAAGATCGGTCAGGGGATGGCTACACCTTC	CASSQDRSGDGYTF
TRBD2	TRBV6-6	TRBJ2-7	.	TGTGCCAGCAGTGGGGGACTAGCCCGAACCGAGCAGTACTTC	CASSGGLARTEQYF
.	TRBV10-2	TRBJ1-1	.	TGCGCCAGCAGTGATTTGGGGGGGACTGAAGCTTTCTTT	CASSDLGGTEAFF
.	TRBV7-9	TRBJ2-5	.	TGTGCCAGCAGCTCGCCTGGACAGATCCTCCAAGAGACCCAGTACTTC	CASSSPGQILQETQYF
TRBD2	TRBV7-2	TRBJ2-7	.	TGTGCCAGCAGCTACTTGGGACTAACGGGCGAGCAGTACTTC	CASSYLGLTGEQYF
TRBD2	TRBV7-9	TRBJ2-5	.	TGTGCCGGCAGCTCCCCGCGGGAGGGCTGGTCAGAGACCCAGTACTTC	CAGSSPREGWSETQYF
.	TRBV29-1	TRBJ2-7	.	TGCAGCGTTGATTCCCCCGTGGGGGGCGAGCAGTACTTC	CSVDSPVGGEQYF
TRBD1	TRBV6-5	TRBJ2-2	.	TGTGCCAGCAGTTACGGGACAGCAGAGACCGGGGAGCTGTTTTTT	CASSYGTAETGELFF
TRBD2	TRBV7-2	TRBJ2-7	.	TGTGCCAGCAGCCCTCGGACTAGCATTGGCGAGCAGTACTTC	CASSPRTSIGEQYF
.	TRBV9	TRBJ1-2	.	TGTGCCAGCAGCGACAACCGAGAACGGCAGGTGGGCAACTATGGCTACACCTTC	CASSDNRERQVGNYGYTF
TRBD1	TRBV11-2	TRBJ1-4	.	TGTGCCAGCAGCTTGGGGACAGTTAATGAAAAACTGTTTTTT	CASSLGTVNEKLFF
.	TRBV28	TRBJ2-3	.	TGTGCCAGCGCCGAGATTTCTCCTGTCTACACAGATACGCAGTATTTT	CASAEISPVYTDTQYF
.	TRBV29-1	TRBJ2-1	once	TGCAGCGCCTGGACTGACACAGATAGTGATGAGCAGTTCTTC	CSAWTDTDSDEQFF
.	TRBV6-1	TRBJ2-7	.	TGTGCCAGCGGAGAGTCGGGACTCATCTACGAGCAGTACTTC	CASGESGLIYEQYF
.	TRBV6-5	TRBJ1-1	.	TGTGCCAGTGGTACAGGAAACAAAGCTTTCTTT	CASGTGNKAFF
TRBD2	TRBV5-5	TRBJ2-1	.	TGTGCCAGCAGCCCCTACCCCGGGAGGACTAGCGGGGCCCATGAGCAGTTCTTC	CASSPYPGRTSGAHEQFF
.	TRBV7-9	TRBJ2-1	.	TGTGCCAGCAGCTTTGACGCAGGGATTAATGAGCAGTTCTTC	CASSFDAGINEQFF
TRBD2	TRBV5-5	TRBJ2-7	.	TGTGCCAGCAGCTGGGGACTAGCTACCTACGAGCAGTACTTC	CASSWGLATYEQYF
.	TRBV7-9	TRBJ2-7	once	TGTGCCAGCAGGGCCCACGGGGGTGATAACGAGCAGTACTTC	CASRAHGGDNEQYF
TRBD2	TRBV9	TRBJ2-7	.	TGTGCCAGCAGCCCGGGGACTAGGACTTTCCAGTACGAGCAGTACTTC	CASSPGTRTFQYEQYF
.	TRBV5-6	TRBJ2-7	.	TGTGCCAGCAGTCGCCGGGACCGGAACTACGAGCAGTACTTC	CASSRRDRNYEQYF